One sample yielded the 30 T cell receptor beta chains listed below, sequenced in a study of blood T cell repertoires in COVID-19. Generated by immunoSEQ multiplex PCR, the TCRdb table keeps only in-frame clones and is missing some. The sample holds about 240,000 clones, roughly nine tenths seen once. Sequences were obtained from peripheral blood. These receptors were taken from a man between 60 and 70 years old with acute or convalescent COVID-19.

The chain carries TRBV24-1 and TRBJ2-1; D perhaps matches TRBD1 (5 bases). V lost 7 bases, J lost 9 bases, and 15 bases lay in between. The V gene's germline CDR1 is KGHDR and CDR2 SFDVKD. The CDR3 has 13 residues. CDR3 protein: CATSPPGLGEQFF. The CDR3 DNA sequence: TGTGCCACCAGCCCTCCAGGGCTCGGTGAGCAGTTCTTC.

The chain has TRBV9 and TRBJ2-1, with TRBD2 matching over 9 bases. With V trimmed by 3 bases and J by 10 bases, 5 bases remained unmatched. This CDR3 has 13 amino acids. CDR1 SGDLS and CDR2 YYNGEE come from the germline V gene. CDR3 protein: CASSALAGDEQFF. The CDR3 nucleotides are TGTGCCAGCAGCGCATTAGCGGGGGACGAGCAGTTCTTC.

This chain joins TRBV3-1 (or the pseudogene TRBV3-2) and TRBJ1-4; D perhaps matches TRBD1 (6 bases). The CDR3 totals 18 residues. V lost 3 bases, J lost 7 bases, and 24 bases lay in between. The germline V gene has CDR1 LGHDT and CDR2 YNNKEL (reference sequence). The CDR3 bases are TGTGCCAGCAGCCAGCTGTTGGGCGGGGGGCTAGATGGTGAAAAACTGTTTTTT. Protein: CASSQLLGGGLDGEKLFF.

This chain uses TRBV9 with TRBJ2-1, with 10 bases identical to TRBD2. There are 16 residues in the CDR3. Germline V gene lookup returns CDR1 SGDLS and CDR2 YYNGEE. V lost 6 bases and J lost 0; bases outside the gene matches: 6. CDR3 amino acids: CASTPSSGSSYNEQFF. CDR3 nucleotide sequence: TGTGCCAGCACCCCTTCTAGCGGGAGCTCCTACAATGAGCAGTTCTTC. The variable domain in full, with the rest retrieved from reference TRBV9 and TRBJ2-1, is DSGVTQTPKHLITATGQRVTLRCSPRSGDLSVYWYQQSLDQGLQFLIQYYNGEERAKGNILERFSAQQFPDLHSELNLSSLELGDSALYFCASTPSSGSSYNEQFFGPGTRLTVL.

This clone was recorded only once. This rearrangement joins TRBV11-3 to TRBJ2-2; 7 bases line up with TRBD1. This CDR3 region has 14 residues. Germline lookup yields CDR1 SGHNT and CDR2 YENEEA. V lost 5 bases, J lost 7 bases, and 7 bases stayed unmatched. The CDR3 protein is CASSTNRGHGELFF. The DNA for the CDR3 is TGTGCCAGCAGCACCAACAGGGGACACGGGGAGCTGTTTTTT.

The CDR3: CASKAGGSKWNEQFF. CDR3 coding DNA: TGTGCCAGCAAGGCGGGAGGGAGTAAGTGGAATGAGCAGTTCTTC. The chain couples TRBV6-5 to TRBJ2-1; 9 bases align to TRBD2. J gave up 7 bases and V 7 bases, and 11 bases lay outside the gene matches. Per germline, CDR1 MNHEY and CDR2 SVGAGI. CDR3 length: 15 residues.

V gene TRBV7-9 combines with J gene TRBJ2-7, with 9 bases lining up with TRBD2. The CDR3 runs 14 residues. Germline assignment: CDR1 SEHNR and CDR2 FQNEAQ (reference sequence). J was trimmed by 4 bases and V by 3 bases; bases with no gene match: 4. The CDR3 nucleotides read TGTGCCAGCAGCTTTGGGACTAGCAGTTACGAGCAGTACTTC. As protein: CASSFGTSSYEQYF.

This rearrangement joins TRBV27 to TRBJ2-7; D uncertain. CDR1 MNHEY and CDR2 SMNVEV come from the germline V gene (reference sequence). The CDR3 length is 15 residues. The V and J ends lost 0 bases and 7 bases respectively, with 16 bases between them. The CDR3 DNA sequence: TGTGCCAGCAGTTTATCCGGTTTCGGCGGCGGTGAGCAGTACTTC. This translates into CASSLSGFGGGEQYF.

The V and J genes are TRBV9 and TRBJ2-3; a weak D match, TRBD2 (5 bases). From germline, CDR1 is SGDLS and CDR2 YYNGEE. This CDR3 comprises 15 residues. V was clipped by 0 bases and J by 0 bases, with 8 bases between them. The CDR3 protein is CASSVDGGSTDTQYF. The DNA of the CDR3 is TGTGCCAGCAGCGTAGATGGCGGGAGCACAGATACGCAGTATTTT.

This chain connects TRBV10-3 to TRBJ2-7; the D gene is possibly TRBD1 (5 bases). V gave up 4 bases and J gave up 2 bases, with 15 bases separating them. The CDR3 loop spans 15 amino acids. Germline-derived CDR1 and CDR2 are ENHRY and SYGVKD. The CDR3 sequence: CAISGERQGPYEQYF. CDR3 DNA: TGTGCCATCAGTGGTGAACGCCAGGGCCCCTACGAGCAGTACTTC.

The chain recombines TRBV30 with TRBJ2-3; D is uncertain. Germline loops: CDR1 GTSNPN, CDR2 SVGIG (reference sequence). Trimming cost V 0 bases and J 6 bases, with 7 bases left between them. The CDR3 covers 12 residues. CDR3 loop: CAWSVSWDTQYF. The CDR3 DNA reads as TGTGCCTGGAGTGTAAGCTGGGATACGCAGTATTTT.

The chain employs TRBV18 and TRBJ2-3, with D possibly being TRBD2 (5 bases). The CDR3 loop spans 14 amino acids. V lost 4 bases to trimming and J lost 3 bases, with 11 bases between them. Germline CDR1 KGHSH, CDR2 LQKENI. CDR3 nucleotides: TGTGCCAGCTCACTAGCGACTCGTACAGATACGCAGTATTTT. Protein: CASSLATRTDTQYF.

The chain links TRBV7-8 to TRBJ2-4; TRBD1 aligns across 10 bases. V was pared by 5 bases and J by 8 bases, with 6 bases of the junction left unmatched. CDR3 length: 14 amino acids. CDR1 and CDR2 (germline): SGHVS, FQNEAQ. The DNA for the CDR3 is TGTGCCAGCAGCCAGGGACAGGGGCAGTACATTCAGTACTTC. This encodes CASSQGQGQYIQYF. The full variable domain, in which reference TRBV7-8 and TRBJ2-4 provide the parts outside the CDR3, is GAGVSQSPRYKVAKRGQDVALRCDPISGHVSLFWYQQALGQGPEFLTYFQNEAQLDKSGLPSDRFFAERPEGSVSTLKIQRTQQEDSAVYLCASSQGQGQYIQYFGAGTRLSVL.

The V and J genes are TRBV7-2 and TRBJ2-3; D is uncertain. V shed 1 base and J shed 6 bases, with 8 bases lying between them. Germline CDR1 SGHTA, CDR2 FQGNSA. This CDR3 contains 13 residues. CDR3 DNA sequence: TGTGCCAGCAGCTTAGTTTCCCCGGATACGCAGTATTTT. Its translation is CASSLVSPDTQYF.

The chain combines TRBV19 with TRBJ1-4; a weak D match, TRBD1 (6 bases). The CDR3 extends over 15 amino acids. Trimming pared 5 bases from V and 0 bases from J, leaving 10 bases between. Germline CDR1 LNHDA, CDR2 SQIVND (reference sequence). The CDR3 region is CASSPDSATNEKLFF. The CDR3, as DNA: TGTGCCAGTAGTCCGGACAGTGCAACTAATGAAAAACTGTTTTTT.

The chain recombines TRBV3-1 (or the pseudogene TRBV3-2) with TRBJ2-1; D gene unclear. The CDR3 totals 13 residues. V lost 1 base, J lost 3 bases, and 4 bases lay in between. The germline CDR1 and CDR2 sequences are LGHDT and YNNKEL (reference sequence). The CDR3 nucleotides read TGTGCCAGCAGCCAAGCCCACTACAATGAGCAGTTCTTC. This translates into CASSQAHYNEQFF.

This rearrangement joins TRBV19 to TRBJ1-5; 8 bases are shared with TRBD1. The CDR3 totals 18 residues. Germline V gives CDR1 LNHDA, CDR2 SQIVND (reference sequence). V was pared by 5 bases and J by 0 bases, with 12 bases of the junction left unmatched. In DNA form, the CDR3 reads TGTGCCAGTAGTTCTCCGGGACAGGTCCTTATTAGCAATCAGCCCCAGCATTTT. Translation: CASSSPGQVLISNQPQHF.

The chain has TRBV9 and TRBJ2-5, with 7 bases identical to TRBD1. The junction had 13 bases not matched to a gene; V was cut back by 0 bases and J by 2 bases. Germline V gene lookup returns CDR1 SGDLS and CDR2 YYNGEE. This CDR3 is 18 amino acids long. CDR3: CASSVGGGSRGTQETQYF. CDR3 coding DNA: TGTGCCAGCAGCGTAGGGGGTGGGTCCAGGGGGACACAAGAGACCCAGTACTTC.

For this clone: A junction boundary mismatches the germline segment, possibly from a read error. The CDR3 here is CASSLALLAQETQYF. CDR3 coding DNA: TGTGCTAGCAGCTTAGCTCTCCTAGCACAAGAGACCCAGTACTTC. The V gene is TRBV7-7, the J gene TRBJ2-5; D might be TRBD2 (5 bases). The CDR3 spans 15 residues. CDR1 and CDR2 from the germline V gene are SSHAT and FNYEAQ (reference sequence).

The CDR3 sequence is CASSKRDRVNIQYF. The CDR3, as DNA: TGTGCCAGTAGTAAGCGGGACAGGGTGAACATTCAGTACTTC. The V and J genes are TRBV19 and TRBJ2-4, with TRBD1 matching 9 bases. The germline CDR1 and CDR2 sequences are LNHDA and SQIVND (reference sequence). The CDR3 consists of 14 residues. The V and J ends lost 4 bases and 7 bases, in that order; junction bases with no gene match: 5.

The chain carries TRBV19 and TRBJ2-2; D remains unclear. The CDR3 sequence is 14 residues long. Germline CDR1 LNHDA, CDR2 SQIVND (reference sequence). The V and J ends lost 6 bases and 7 bases respectively, with 15 bases between them. The CDR3 sequence is CASSPLPVNGELFF. CDR3 sequence (DNA): TGTGCCAGTAGCCCGCTTCCGGTTAACGGGGAGCTGTTTTTT. Variable domain in full (rest from reference TRBV19 and TRBJ2-2): DGGITQSPKYLFRKEGQNVTLSCEQNLNHDAMYWYRQDPGQGLRLIYYSQIVNDFQKGDIAEGYSVSREKKESFPLTVTSAQKNPTAFYLCASSPLPVNGELFFGEGSRLTVL.

The rearrangement links TRBV6-2 or TRBV6-3 to TRBJ2-1; the match to TRBD2 covers 9 bases. Germline assignment: CDR1 MNHEY and CDR2 SVGEGT. The CDR3 loop spans 17 amino acids. The J segment lost 6 bases and the V segment lost 5 bases, leaving 14 bases of the junction unmatched. CDR3 DNA sequence: TGTGCCAGCAGTCACCCCCCCAGGGCGGGAGGGCCCAATGAGCAGTTCTTC. Amino acid sequence: CASSHPPRAGGPNEQFF.

The V and J genes are TRBV29-1 and TRBJ2-7; 9 bases agree with TRBD1. This CDR3 region has 14 residues. V gave up 7 bases and J gave up 4 bases; unmatched junction bases: 11. CDR1 is SQVTM, CDR2 ANQGSEA, per germline. The CDR3 DNA reads as TGCAGCGGCACTCCCGGGACAGGGAATTACGAGCAGTACTTC. Amino acids: CSGTPGTGNYEQYF.

The chain combines TRBV27 with TRBJ1-5; D not resolved. V lost 5 bases and J lost 3, with 17 bases in between. There are 16 residues in the CDR3. Germline lookup yields CDR1 MNHEY and CDR2 SMNVEV (reference sequence). The chain's CDR3 is CASSPRARADNQPQHF. The CDR3 region has the DNA TGTGCCAGCAGTCCCCGGGCGAGGGCGGACAATCAGCCCCAGCATTTT.

The chain uses TRBV11-3 and TRBJ2-5, with 11 bases lining up with TRBD1. Germline V lookup: CDR1 SGHNT, CDR2 YENEEA. This CDR3 spans 16 amino acids. Losses at the gene ends were 5 bases for V and 1 base for J; bases not matched to a gene: 6. As DNA, the CDR3 is TGTGCCAGCAGCATCAGGACAGGGGGCCTCCAAGAGACCCAGTACTTC. It yields the protein CASSIRTGGLQETQYF.

The genes are TRBV15 and TRBJ2-7, with TRBD2 matching over 8 bases. Germline trimming cut 0 bases from V and 4 bases from J; bases unmatched to any gene: 5. There are 15 residues in the CDR3. Germline lookup yields CDR1 LNHNV and CDR2 YYDKDF (reference sequence). The CDR3 DNA reads as TGTGCCACCAGCAGAGATCTGACGGGAGGGTACGAGCAGTACTTC. Protein sequence: CATSRDLTGGYEQYF. The full variable domain, rest sourced from reference TRBV15 and TRBJ2-7, is DAMVIQNPRYQVTQFGKPVTLSCSQTLNHNVMYWYQQKSSQAPKLLFHYYDKDFNNEADTPDNFQSRRPNTSFCFLDIRSPGLGDTAMYLCATSRDLTGGYEQYFGPGTRLTVT.

J is TRBJ2-3 and V is TRBV7-2; no clear D gene. Germline lookup yields CDR1 SGHTA and CDR2 FQGNSA. Trimming took off 5 bases at V and 0 bases at J, with 12 bases between the two ends. The CDR3 consists of 15 residues. The CDR3 bases are TGTGCCAGCAGCCCGCGCGCCTCTAGCACAGATACGCAGTATTTT. Translated: CASSPRASSTDTQYF.

The CDR3 DNA reads as TGTGCCAGCAGTTACAGACAGGCCTCGAGGGAGACCCAGTACTTC. Protein product: CASSYRQASRETQYF. The rearrangement uses TRBV27 and TRBJ2-5; perhaps TRBD1 as D (6 bases). The V end was cut by 4 bases, the J end by 5 bases, with 17 bases between. The CDR3 runs 15 residues. In germline, CDR1 is MNHEY, CDR2 SMNVEV (reference sequence).

This chain's CDR3 is CASSLNYGTGANVLTF. CDR3 nucleotides: TGTGCCAGCAGCTTAAACTACGGAACTGGGGCCAACGTCCTGACTTTC. The V call is TRBV11-3, the J call TRBJ2-6; D call uncertain. In germline, CDR1 is SGHNT, CDR2 YENEEA. The germline V and J ends were trimmed by 2 bases and 2 bases, with 10 bases remaining between them. The CDR3 has 16 residues.

The chain has TRBV29-1 and TRBJ1-5; TRBD1 matches 10 bases. The junction had 4 bases not matched to a gene; V was cut back by 6 bases and J by 2 bases. The CDR3 is made up of 14 amino acids. Germline CDR1 is SQVTM and CDR2 is ANQGSEA. The CDR3 DNA reads TGCAGCGTCGGGACAGGGGATCGCAATCAGCCCCAGCATTTT. It specifies CSVGTGDRNQPQHF.